Presented here are 32 T cell receptor beta chains from one specimen sequenced in a study of control samples from healthy donors and cancer patients. Method: immunoSEQ multiplex PCR; TCRdb's copy keeps in-frame clones and lacks some. The sample has fewer than 65,000 clones, about 80% seen once. Sequencing input: blood. Every receptor here comes from a man aged 65 to 79 in good health.

Only one count was recorded for this clone. The rearrangement links TRBV5-6 to TRBJ1-5, with 8 bases lining up with TRBD1. V trimming: 3 bases; J trimming: 5 bases; junction bases outside the gene matches: 10. The V gene's germline CDR1 is SGHDT and CDR2 YYEEEE. CDR3 size: 16 residues. In DNA, the CDR3 is TGTGCCAGCAGCTCCTCCGGACAGGGTGGGTATCAGCCCCAGCATTTT. The encoded protein is CASSSSGQGGYQPQHF.

A single count supports this clone. CDR3 region: CATSDSRELVDEQFF. CDR3 nucleotide sequence: TGTGCCACCAGTGATTCGCGGGAGCTAGTCGATGAGCAGTTCTTC. V usage is TRBV24-1 and J usage is TRBJ2-1; 7 bases fit TRBD2. The germline CDR1 and CDR2 sequences are KGHDR and SFDVKD. Trimming at V came to 2 bases and at J to 8 bases, leaving 8 bases not matched to a gene. There are 15 residues in the CDR3.

Remarks on this clone: Other DNA sequences in the same sample also yield this CDR3. The rearrangement joins TRBV28 to TRBJ1-2; tentatively, D is TRBD1 (5 bases). The CDR3 is 12 residues long. Looked up from germline, CDR1 is MDHEN and CDR2 is SYDVKM. V was trimmed by 3 bases and J by 5 bases, leaving 7 bases between them. CDR3 in amino acids: CASSLGGYGYTF. CDR3 in DNA: TGTGCCAGCAGTTTGGGGGGGTATGGCTACACCTTC.

The V gene is TRBV9, the J gene TRBJ2-5, with TRBD2 matching over 10 bases. Germline trimming cut 3 bases from V and 5 bases from J; bases unmatched to any gene: 13. Germline values: CDR1 SGDLS, CDR2 YYNGEE. The CDR3 runs 17 residues. The CDR3 protein is CASSGSSGRAGSETQYF. Here the CDR3 DNA reads TGTGCCAGCAGCGGCTCAAGCGGGAGGGCCGGTTCGGAGACCCAGTACTTC.

This chain links TRBV5-1 with TRBJ2-7; no clear D gene. There are 14 residues in the CDR3. Trimming pared 4 bases from V and 3 bases from J, leaving 14 bases between. Looked up from germline, CDR1 is SGHRS and CDR2 is YFSETQ. This chain's CDR3 is CASSPESSLYEQYF. CDR3 nucleotide sequence: TGCGCCAGCAGCCCGGAAAGTAGTCTCTACGAGCAGTACTTC.

The V and J genes are TRBV5-4 and TRBJ2-5, with 8 bases lining up with TRBD2. The germline V gene encodes CDR1 SGHNT and CDR2 YYREEE (reference sequence). The CDR3 is made up of 16 amino acids. Trimming cost V 5 bases and J 4 bases; bases outside gene matches: 13. The CDR3 region has the DNA TGTGCCAGCAGGCGGGAAACGGGAGGGCCGCTAGAGACCCAGTACTTC. Translating gives CASRRETGGPLETQYF.

This clone showed up just a few times. This chain joins TRBV6-6 and TRBJ1-1; 9 nucleotides line up with TRBD1. This CDR3 has 13 amino acids. Germline loops: CDR1 MNHNY, CDR2 SVGAGI (reference sequence). V lost 0 bases to trimming and J lost 8 bases; unmatched junction nucleotides: 1. The CDR3, as DNA: TGTGCCAGCAGTTACTCAGGGACAGGGGAAGCTTTCTTT. Translated, it gives CASSYSGTGEAFF.

The chain links TRBV24-1 to TRBJ2-5; TRBD2 matches 12 bases. Germline loops: CDR1 KGHDR, CDR2 SFDVKD. The CDR3 runs to 17 residues. The V segment lost 7 bases and the J segment 1 base; nucleotides outside the gene matches: 9. Here the CDR3 DNA reads TGTGCCACCAGCAGTCCTAGCGGGAGGGAGGCCCAAGAGACCCAGTACTTC. The encoded protein is CATSSPSGREAQETQYF.

The V call is TRBV24-1, the J call TRBJ2-2; maybe TRBD2 (5 bases). Germline loops: CDR1 KGHDR, CDR2 SFDVKD. CDR3 size: 15 residues. The V gene lost 1 base and the J gene lost 8 bases, with 13 bases spanning the gap. The DNA for the CDR3 is TGTGCCACCAGTGATTTCGGGATTAATATGGGGGAGCTGTTTTTT. This encodes CATSDFGINMGELFF.

The sample holds a few counts of this clone. This rearrangement joins TRBV7-9 to TRBJ2-3; either TRBD1 or TRBD2 may supply D (5 bases each). Germline CDR1 reads SEHNR; CDR2 reads FQNEAQ (reference sequence). With 5 bases removed from V and 3 bases from J, the gap between germline ends came to 18 bases. This CDR3 is built from 16 residues. In DNA form, the CDR3 reads TGTGCCAGCAGCAGGGGACCCCCGGTAGGGACAGATACGCAGTATTTT. It specifies CASSRGPPVGTDTQYF. Filled out from reference TRBV7-9 and TRBJ2-3, the complete variable domain reads DTGVSQNPRHKITKRGQNVTFRCDPISEHNRLYWYRQTLGQGPEFLTYFQNEAQLEKSRLLSDRFSAERPKGSFSTLEIQRTEQGDSAMYLCASSRGPPVGTDTQYFGPGTRLTVL.

This chain uses TRBV12-3 or TRBV12-4 with TRBJ1-2; D gene ambiguous. Between the trimmed V and J ends, which lost 1 base and 2 bases, there was a span of 5 bases. This CDR3 is built from 13 residues. CDR3 in DNA: TGTGCCAGCAGTTTAGACAGCAACTATGGCTACACCTTC. It is translated as CASSLDSNYGYTF.

The V gene is TRBV7-2, the J gene TRBJ2-1, with D perhaps TRBD1 (6 bases). The V end lost 2 bases, the J end lost 5 bases, and 13 bases lay between the germline ends. The CDR3 loop spans 15 amino acids. Germline values: CDR1 SGHTA, CDR2 FQGNSA. CDR3 sequence (DNA): TGTGCCAGCAGCTTACAAGTCCGGACAGACAATGAGCAGTTCTTC. Amino acid sequence: CASSLQVRTDNEQFF.

V usage is TRBV5-4 and J usage is TRBJ2-1; D gene ambiguous. This CDR3 is 13 amino acids long. The ends were cut back, 4 bases at V and 1 base at J, with 6 bases in the middle. The germline V gene has CDR1 SGHNT and CDR2 YYREEE (reference sequence). DNA of the CDR3: TGTGCCAGCAGCATTGATTCCTACAATGAGCAGTTCTTC. Residues: CASSIDSYNEQFF. The whole variable domain, filled in from reference TRBV5-4 and TRBJ2-1, reads ETGVTQSPTHLIKTRGQQVTLRCSSQSGHNTVSWYQQALGQGPQFIFQYYREEENGRGNFPPRFSGLQFPNYSSELNVNALELDDSALYLCASSIDSYNEQFFGPGTRLTVL.

The gene calls are TRBV5-1 and TRBJ2-4; D unresolved. The germline CDR1 and CDR2 sequences are SGHRS and YFSETQ. The V end was cut by 0 bases, the J end by 5 bases, with 6 bases between. There are 13 residues in the CDR3. This CDR3 reads CASSLGWQNIQYF. The DNA for the CDR3 is TGCGCCAGCAGCTTGGGCTGGCAAAACATTCAGTACTTC.

The V and J genes are TRBV28 and TRBJ1-1; D is uncertain. CDR3 size: 15 residues. Trimming took off 5 bases at V and 5 bases at J, with 18 bases between the two ends. Looked up from germline, CDR1 is MDHEN and CDR2 is SYDVKM. CDR3 nucleotides: TGTGCCAGCAGTCTAGGGCGCCGGGGTTTTACTGAAGCTTTCTTT. Its protein is CASSLGRRGFTEAFF.

This chain links TRBV5-5 with TRBJ1-4; perhaps TRBD1 as D (6 bases). CDR3 length: 16 residues. The germline V gene encodes CDR1 SGHKS and CDR2 YYEKEE (reference sequence). The V end lost 2 bases, the J end lost 5 bases, and 16 bases lay between the germline ends. The DNA of the CDR3 is TGTGCCAGCAGCTTAGACAGGCCAGCGGCCAATGAAAAACTGTTTTTT. Its translation: CASSLDRPAANEKLFF.

The rearrangement uses TRBV24-1 and TRBJ2-1; 9 nucleotides line up with TRBD2. V was clipped by 5 bases and J by 2 bases; unmatched bases: 6. The CDR3 extends over 16 amino acids. The V gene's germline CDR1 is KGHDR and CDR2 SFDVKD. The CDR3 DNA follows: TGTGCCACCAGTGCTCTCGGCGGGGGGGCCTACAATGAGCAGTTCTTC. It codes for CATSALGGGAYNEQFF.

This sequence joins TRBV3-1 (or the pseudogene TRBV3-2) and TRBJ2-1, with D perhaps TRBD1 (6 bases). CDR3 length: 15 amino acids. Germline V lookup: CDR1 LGHDT, CDR2 YNNKEL (reference sequence). V was cut by 1 base and J by 7 bases, with 14 bases left in between. The CDR3 DNA follows: TGTGCCAGCAGCCAAGTGGGGGCAGGGTTTAATGAGCAGTTCTTC. It translates to CASSQVGAGFNEQFF.

This chain uses TRBV4-1 with TRBJ2-6; tentative D call: TRBD2 (6 bases). The germline gives CDR1 MGHRA, CDR2 YSYEKL. Trimming took 0 bases from V and 5 from J, leaving 11 bases between them. The CDR3 covers 16 residues. CDR3 sequence reads: CASSQDPRGWANVLTF. The DNA for the CDR3 is TGCGCCAGCAGCCAAGATCCGCGGGGATGGGCCAACGTCCTGACTTTC.

The J gene is TRBJ2-1, the V gene TRBV5-1; a possible D gene is TRBD2 (6 bases). This CDR3 spans 15 amino acids. Germline-derived CDR1 and CDR2 are SGHRS and YFSETQ. Trimming cost V 4 bases and J 1 base, with 12 bases left between them. The CDR3 bases are TGCGCCAGCAGCCTCGACGGGGGTTCCTACAATGAGCAGTTCTTC. It yields the protein CASSLDGGSYNEQFF.

The chain joins TRBV30 to TRBJ2-1, with 14 nucleotides matching TRBD2. The CDR3 totals 14 residues. Germline CDR1 GTSNPN, CDR2 SVGIG (reference sequence). The J segment lost 8 bases and the V segment lost 5 bases, leaving 5 bases of the junction unmatched. In DNA form, the CDR3 reads TGTGCCTGGGGTGGGACTAGCGGGGGCTATGAGCAGTTCTTC. This sequence encodes CAWGGTSGGYEQFF.

This clone showed up just a few times. The V gene is TRBV6-5, the J gene TRBJ1-2, with a tentative D call TRBD1 (5 bases). This CDR3 has 14 residues. CDR1 and CDR2 (germline): MNHEY, SVGAGI. Trimming pared 2 bases from V and 10 bases from J, leaving 17 bases between. The CDR3 DNA reads as TGTGCCAGCAGTTACGGGACGGTGATGGCCTCCTACACCTTC. Translated: CASSYGTVMASYTF.

This rearrangement joins TRBV5-1 to TRBJ2-1; D is unclear. There are 16 residues in the CDR3. V was cut by 3 bases and J by 6 bases, with 19 bases left in between. CDR1 SGHRS and CDR2 YFSETQ come from the germline V gene. The CDR3 sequence is CASSYDPTSGVNEQFF. DNA of the CDR3: TGCGCCAGCAGCTACGACCCCACCTCGGGCGTCAATGAGCAGTTCTTC. Full variable domain (missing parts from reference TRBV5-1 and TRBJ2-1): KAGVTQTPRYLIKTRGQQVTLSCSPISGHRSVSWYQQTPGQGLQFLFEYFSETQRNKGNFPGRFSGRQFSNSRSEMNVSTLELGDSALYLCASSYDPTSGVNEQFFGPGTRLTVL.

The chain employs TRBV28 and TRBJ1-4, with D possibly TRBD1 on 5 matching bases. Per germline, CDR1 MDHEN and CDR2 SYDVKM. This CDR3 has 12 amino acids. The ends were cut back, 6 bases at V and 4 bases at J, with 6 bases in the middle. This CDR3 reads CASSGHNEKLFF. The CDR3 nucleotides are TGTGCCAGCAGCGGACATAATGAAAAACTGTTTTTT.

The chain has TRBV24-1 and TRBJ2-1, with 13 bases fitting TRBD2. Unmatched junction bases numbered 1, after V lost 3 bases and J lost 6 bases. Per germline, CDR1 KGHDR and CDR2 SFDVKD. This CDR3 contains 15 residues. The CDR3 reads CATSDRTSGSNEQFF. CDR3 DNA sequence: TGTGCCACCAGTGATAGGACTAGCGGGAGCAATGAGCAGTTCTTC.

The chain couples TRBV28 to TRBJ1-1; no firm D call. Looked up from germline, CDR1 is MDHEN and CDR2 is SYDVKM. Trimming shortened V by 4 bases and J by 6 bases, and 12 bases separated the two germline ends. The CDR3 consists of 13 residues. The CDR3 region is CASSSSGRSEAFF. The CDR3 DNA reads TGTGCCAGCAGTTCTTCCGGGAGATCTGAAGCTTTCTTT. The variable domain in full, completed from reference TRBV28 and TRBJ1-1, reads DVKVTQSSRYLVKRTGEKVFLECVQDMDHENMFWYRQDPGLGLRLIYFSYDVKMKEKGDIPEGYSVSREKKERFSLILESASTNQTSMYLCASSSSGRSEAFFGQGTRLTVV.

The chain carries TRBV28 and TRBJ2-6; tentatively, D is TRBD1 (6 bases). The CDR3 contains 16 residues. V was trimmed by 3 bases and J by 0 bases, leaving 9 bases between them. In germline, CDR1 is MDHEN, CDR2 SYDVKM. For the CDR3, the DNA is TGTGCCAGCAGTTTGACAGGCCCCTCTGGGGCCAACGTCCTGACTTTC. Translating gives CASSLTGPSGANVLTF.

The chain is built from TRBV19 and TRBJ1-1, with D unresolved. The CDR3 covers 14 residues. CDR1 and CDR2 from the germline V gene are LNHDA and SQIVND (reference sequence). V gave up 3 bases and J gave up 1 base, with 9 bases separating them. The chain's CDR3 is CASSMGVGNTEAFF. DNA of the CDR3: TGTGCCAGTAGTATGGGAGTGGGGAACACTGAAGCTTTCTTT.

There are a few counts of this clone. The chain links TRBV3-1 (or the pseudogene TRBV3-2) to TRBJ1-4, with 7 bases that match TRBD1. Trimming at V came to 0 bases and at J to 7 bases, leaving 14 bases not matched to a gene. Germline CDR1 reads LGHDT; CDR2 reads YNNKEL (reference sequence). The CDR3 extends over 18 amino acids. CDR3 bases: TGTGCCAGCAGCCAAGACTTTGGGGATTACAGGGGTAGTGAAAAACTGTTTTTT. This translates into CASSQDFGDYRGSEKLFF.

This clone was detected once. The rearrangement uses TRBV28 and TRBJ1-2; a possible D gene is TRBD1 (5 bases). This CDR3 spans 13 amino acids. The germline V gene has CDR1 MDHEN and CDR2 SYDVKM. The ends were cut back, 3 bases at V and 4 bases at J, with 9 bases in the middle. The CDR3 region is CASSFRGSYGYTF. For the CDR3, the DNA is TGTGCCAGCAGTTTTAGGGGTAGCTATGGCTACACCTTC.

The genes are TRBV28 and TRBJ1-5; D gene uncertain. The CDR3 covers 14 residues. In germline, CDR1 is MDHEN, CDR2 SYDVKM. The V end lost 5 bases, the J end lost 11 bases, and 19 bases lay between the germline ends. This CDR3 reads CASSATGPLHSQHF. CDR3 in DNA: TGTGCCAGCAGTGCCACGGGCCCCCTGCATTCCCAGCATTTT. Looking up the rest from reference TRBV28 and TRBJ1-5 gives the full variable domain: DVKVTQSSRYLVKRTGEKVFLECVQDMDHENMFWYRQDPGLGLRLIYFSYDVKMKEKGDIPEGYSVSREKKERFSLILESASTNQTSMYLCASSATGPLHSQHFGDGTRLSIL.

The J gene is TRBJ1-2, the V gene TRBV15; D uncertain. The germline V and J ends were trimmed by 0 bases and 10 bases, with 6 bases remaining between them. The CDR3 spans 11 residues. Germline V gene sequence: CDR1 LNHNV, CDR2 YYDKDF (reference sequence). The CDR3 DNA sequence: TGTGCCACCAGCAGAGATCAGGTCTACACCTTC. Amino acid sequence: CATSRDQVYTF.